This paragraph reports one T cell receptor (beta chain). Its antigen is unidentified. Sequencing was performed with immunoSEQ multiplex PCR; in TCRdb, only in-frame clones are kept and a portion is missing. This table has about 48,000 clones, about 82% appearing once. Per the germline V gene, CDR1 is KGHSH and CDR2 is LQKENI. Between the trimmed V and J ends, which lost 4 bases and 5 bases, there was a span of 9 bases. The CDR3 spans 13 residues. The data are from a study of a mutant IDH1 vaccine in newly diagnosed glioma. Study in general: Vaccination began 4-6 weeks post radiotherapy alone, or with temozolomide cycles. Every participant had undergone radiotherapy, temozolomide, or both before, and most underwent both. Points from the study as a whole: Changes in top peripheral clonotypes did not appear linked to pseudoprogression.

The time point was: week 35, safety follow-up. Alongside topical imiquimod, each dose of vaccine comprised 300 ug of mutant IDH1 20-mer peptide. This chain uses TRBV18 with TRBJ2-1; D call uncertain. The sequence derives from a middle-aged man with glioma. The sample was PBMCs, taken from a glioma patient whose treatment included an IDH1 peptide vaccine. The CDR3 nucleotides read TGTGCCAGCTCACTGGACCGCGACAATGAGCAGTTCTTC. It encodes CASSLDRDNEQFF.